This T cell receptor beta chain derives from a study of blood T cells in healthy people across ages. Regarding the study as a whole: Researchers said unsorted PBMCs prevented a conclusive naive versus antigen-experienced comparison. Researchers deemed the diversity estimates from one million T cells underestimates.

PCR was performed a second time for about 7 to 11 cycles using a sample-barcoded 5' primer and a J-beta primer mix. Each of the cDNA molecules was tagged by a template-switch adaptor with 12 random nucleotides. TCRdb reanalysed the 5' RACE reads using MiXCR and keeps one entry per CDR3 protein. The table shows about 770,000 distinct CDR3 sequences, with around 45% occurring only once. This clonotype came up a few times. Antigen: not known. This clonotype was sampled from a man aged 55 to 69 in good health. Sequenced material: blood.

CDR3 sequence (DNA): TGCAGCGTTGTAGGTTTTGGGCAAGGACTAGAGCAGTACTTC. This gives the protein CSVVGFGQGLEQYF. This chain links TRBV29-1 with TRBJ2-7; D possibly corresponds to TRBD2 (6 bases). Trimming took off 4 bases at V and 7 bases at J, with 20 bases between the two ends. From germline, CDR1 is SQVTM and CDR2 ANQGSEA. This CDR3 has 14 residues.